The present T cell receptor (beta chain) was sequenced within a study of OX40 agonist ivuxolimab in advanced cancers. In the study overall: The dose-escalation cohort had hepatocellular carcinoma, melanoma, renal cell or head and neck cancer. Findings of the study overall: With doses of 0.1 to 3.0 mg/kg, CD4+ and CD8+ blood T cells had undergone clonal expansion by week 6. There were also nonresponders showing low normalized T-cell clonal expansion.

The assay was immunoSEQ multiplex PCR, and TCRdb's table has in-frame clones only and misses some. The table has around 46,000 clones, over 65% seen once. Regarding this clone: The target antigen is unknown.

CDR3 length equals 17 residues. J gave up 11 bases and V 1 base, and 12 bases lay outside the gene matches. Per the germline V gene, CDR1 is SGHTA and CDR2 is FQGNSA. The chain is built from TRBV7-2 and TRBJ2-3; 13 nucleotides agree with TRBD2. The sequence came from an adult with an advanced solid tumor such as melanoma, head and neck, liver or kidney cancer. Sequenced here: CD4+ or CD8+ T cells sorted from blood, sampled in a trial of the OX40 agonist ivuxolimab. The CDR3 sequence: CASSLGALAGGSLVQYF. The CDR3 DNA reads as TGTGCCAGCAGCTTAGGGGCACTAGCGGGGGGGTCCTTGGTGCAGTATTTT.